Presented here are 22 T cell receptor beta chains from one specimen sequenced in a study of glioma-infiltrating T cells after dendritic cell vaccination. Data came from immunoSEQ multiplex PCR; TCRdb stores just in-frame clones and leaves some out. This table holds roughly 100,000 clones, roughly 76% found once. The sequenced sample was blood, obtained before dendritic cell vaccination. These receptor sequences come from a human donor with glioblastoma.

V usage is TRBV4-2 and J usage is TRBJ1-2; no clear D. Germline V CDR1 and CDR2: LGHNA, YNFKEQ. V was pared by 0 bases and J by 3 bases, with 5 bases between. The CDR3 is made up of 13 amino acids. The CDR3: CASSQDEYYGYTF. DNA of the CDR3: TGTGCCAGCAGCCAAGACGAGTACTATGGCTACACCTTC.

This chain links TRBV5-1 with TRBJ2-5; no clear D. Germline loops: CDR1 SGHRS, CDR2 YFSETQ. V was clipped by 5 bases and J by 2 bases, with 7 bases between them. The CDR3 sequence is 12 residues long. For the CDR3, the DNA is TGCGCCAGCAGTAGAGCACAAGAGACCCAGTACTTC. Protein sequence: CASSRAQETQYF.

This chain links TRBV5-1 with TRBJ1-1, with a tentative D call TRBD1 (5 bases). The germline CDR1 and CDR2 sequences are SGHRS and YFSETQ. This CDR3 region has 13 residues. The germline V and J ends were trimmed by 0 bases and 9 bases, with 12 bases remaining between them. DNA for the CDR3: TGCGCCAGCAGCTTGGCGGGGGACGGGAAAGCTTTCTTT. Protein sequence: CASSLAGDGKAFF.

This clone was detected a few times. The chain combines TRBV11-3 with TRBJ1-4, with TRBD1 as a possible D gene (6 bases). This CDR3 has 13 amino acids. Germline loops: CDR1 SGHNT, CDR2 YENEEA. Trimming removed 1 base at V and 8 bases at J, with 8 bases between. CDR3 protein: CASSLATGEKLFF. In DNA, the CDR3 is TGTGCCAGCAGCTTAGCAACAGGGGAAAAACTGTTTTTT.

The V call is TRBV7-2, the J call TRBJ1-2, with a possible D match to TRBD1 (6 bases). V shed 3 bases and J shed 4 bases, with 15 bases lying between them. This CDR3 comprises 15 residues. CDR1 is SGHTA and CDR2 is FQGNSA in the germline V gene. CDR3 loop: CASSFGKQGGYGYTF. The CDR3 DNA reads TGTGCCAGCAGCTTCGGCAAACAAGGGGGCTATGGCTACACCTTC.

This rearrangement joins TRBV19 to TRBJ2-5, with D unresolved. V was cut by 4 bases and J by 2 bases, with 8 bases left in between. The CDR3 runs to 13 residues. The germline CDR1 and CDR2 sequences are LNHDA and SQIVND (reference sequence). The CDR3 DNA sequence: TGTGCCAGTAGTAGTGACAAGCAAGAGACCCAGTACTTC. Its translation: CASSSDKQETQYF.

This chain links TRBV29-1 with TRBJ2-7; TRBD1 might be the D (7 bases). This CDR3 spans 13 amino acids. The germline gives CDR1 SQVTM, CDR2 ANQGSEA. With 6 bases removed from V and 0 bases from J, the gap between germline ends came to 12 bases. DNA for the CDR3: TGCAGCGTCGGGCGGGACAGCTCCTACGAGCAGTACTTC. Amino acid sequence: CSVGRDSSYEQYF.

Written as DNA, the CDR3 is TGTGCCAGCAGCTTAAGACAGCCCCCTACCAAGGATACGCAGTATTTT. Its protein product is CASSLRQPPTKDTQYF. This chain joins TRBV7-9 and TRBJ2-3; a possible D gene is TRBD1 (5 bases). V shed 2 bases and J shed 6 bases, with 18 bases lying between them. In germline, CDR1 is SEHNR, CDR2 FQNEAQ (reference sequence). The CDR3 is 16 amino acids.

The rearrangement links TRBV2 to TRBJ2-7; perhaps TRBD1 as D (6 bases). Germline values: CDR1 SNHLY, CDR2 FYNNEI. V gave up 4 bases and J gave up 8 bases, with 18 bases separating them. The CDR3 totals 14 residues. The chain's CDR3 is CASSARGSGIKQYF. In nucleotides, the CDR3 is TGTGCCAGCAGTGCCAGGGGTTCAGGTATCAAGCAGTACTTC.

The chain uses TRBV6-6 and TRBJ2-7; 7 bases line up with TRBD1. Trimming at V came to 0 bases and at J to 5 bases, leaving 7 bases not matched to a gene. The CDR3 loop spans 15 amino acids. The V gene's germline CDR1 is MNHNY and CDR2 SVGAGI (reference sequence). The CDR3: CASSYSTRQGHEQYF. The CDR3 DNA is TGTGCCAGCAGTTACTCTACCCGACAGGGCCACGAGCAGTACTTC.

V usage is TRBV4-3 and J usage is TRBJ1-1; maybe TRBD1 (5 bases). The ends were cut back, 4 bases at V and 0 bases at J, with 18 bases in the middle. In germline, CDR1 is LGHNA, CDR2 YSLEER. The CDR3 covers 17 residues. CDR3 DNA sequence: TGCGCCAGCAGCCCCGGCGGGGGATTCCCCTTGAACACTGAAGCTTTCTTT. Its translation is CASSPGGGFPLNTEAFF.

This clone was seen a few times. The chain employs TRBV2 and TRBJ1-3; D is ambiguous. This CDR3 region has 14 residues. Germline V CDR1 and CDR2: SNHLY, FYNNEI. Trimming took 7 bases from V and 8 from J, leaving 18 bases between them. In DNA form, the CDR3 reads TGTGCCAGCATTTATGACGGTGGCCGGGACACCATATATTTT. Translated, it gives CASIYDGGRDTIYF.

As for this clone: Other DNA variants within this sample encode the same CDR3. V usage is TRBV18 and J usage is TRBJ1-3, with a tentative D call TRBD1 (5 bases). The V gene's germline CDR1 is KGHSH and CDR2 LQKENI. This CDR3 has 14 amino acids. Trimming took off 2 bases at V and 1 base at J, with 6 bases between the two ends. In nucleotides, the CDR3 is TGTGCCAGCTCACCATCAGGGTCTGGAAACACCATATATTTT. It translates to CASSPSGSGNTIYF.

V is TRBV4-2 and J is TRBJ2-1; 9 bases agree with TRBD2. Germline trimming cut 4 bases from V and 8 bases from J; bases unmatched to any gene: 12. The germline CDR1 and CDR2 sequences are LGHNA and YNFKEQ. The CDR3 spans 16 residues. The CDR3 nucleotides read TGTGCCAGCAGCCCATTAGCGGGGGCCGTGGTAGATGAGCAGTTCTTC. Its protein product is CASSPLAGAVVDEQFF.

The chain links TRBV15 to TRBJ2-7; 9 nucleotides match TRBD1. The trim removed 1 base at V and 5 bases at J, leaving 6 bases unmatched. This CDR3 contains 15 residues. In germline, CDR1 is LNHNV, CDR2 YYDKDF (reference sequence). CDR3 in amino acids: CATSRGRDRENEQYF. In DNA, the CDR3 is TGTGCCACCAGCAGAGGCCGGGACAGGGAGAACGAGCAGTACTTC.

This chain joins TRBV5-4 and TRBJ1-2; 12 nucleotides align to TRBD1. V gave up 4 bases and J gave up 8 bases; unmatched junction bases: 12. The CDR3 is 16 amino acids. The germline gives CDR1 SGHNT, CDR2 YYREEE (reference sequence). CDR3 sequence (DNA): TGTGCCAGCAGCCAGGACCGGGACAGGGGGCCACACGGCTACACCTTC. Translation gives CASSQDRDRGPHGYTF.

This chain joins TRBV5-4 and TRBJ2-3; perhaps TRBD1 as D (6 bases). The germline V gene encodes CDR1 SGHNT and CDR2 YYREEE (reference sequence). The CDR3 contains 14 residues. V shed 4 bases and J shed 5 bases, with 14 bases lying between them. CDR3 DNA sequence: TGTGCCAGCAGCCGTACAGGGCCGGGAGATACGCAGTATTTT. Translating it yields CASSRTGPGDTQYF.

V gene TRBV18 combines with J gene TRBJ2-5, with D maybe TRBD2 (6 bases). The CDR3 loop spans 14 amino acids. Germline V gives CDR1 KGHSH, CDR2 LQKENI. V lost 3 bases, J lost 3 bases, and 11 bases lay in between. As DNA, the CDR3 is TGTGCCAGCTCACCGCGGGGTAGCGAAGAGACCCAGTACTTC. Amino acids: CASSPRGSEETQYF.

The chain is built from TRBV7-9 and TRBJ2-1; 9 positions agree with TRBD2. This CDR3 region has 16 residues. The J segment lost 8 bases and the V segment lost 4 bases, leaving 12 bases of the junction unmatched. CDR1 is SEHNR and CDR2 is FQNEAQ in the germline V gene (reference sequence). The CDR3 DNA follows: TGTGCCAGCAGCTCCCCTCTGCGGGGGGGCAGCGATGAGCAGTTCTTC. This encodes CASSSPLRGGSDEQFF. Variable domain in full (rest from reference TRBV7-9 and TRBJ2-1): DTGVSQNPRHKITKRGQNVTFRCDPISEHNRLYWYRQTLGQGPEFLTYFQNEAQLEKSRLLSDRFSAERPKGSFSTLEIQRTEQGDSAMYLCASSSPLRGGSDEQFFGPGTRLTVL.

The rearrangement links TRBV27 to TRBJ2-5, with D possibly being TRBD1 (6 bases). The CDR3 has 13 amino acids. Trimming removed 6 bases from V and 3 bases from J, with 11 bases in between. CDR1 and CDR2 from the germline V gene are MNHEY and SMNVEV (reference sequence). The DNA of the CDR3 is TGTGCCAGCAGGAAACAGGGAAAAGAGACCCAGTACTTC. This codes for CASRKQGKETQYF.

CDR3 region: CASSSDRISYNEQFF. The CDR3 DNA sequence: TGTGCCAGCAGCTCCGACAGGATTTCCTACAATGAGCAGTTCTTC. This chain connects TRBV11-1 to TRBJ2-1; weak D call: TRBD1 (6 bases). CDR3 length: 15 amino acids. V shed 4 bases and J shed 1 base, with 11 bases lying between them. The germline V gene has CDR1 SGHAT and CDR2 FQDESV (reference sequence). The full variable domain, in which reference TRBV11-1 and TRBJ2-1 provide the parts outside the CDR3, is EAEVAQSPRYKITEKSQAVAFWCDPISGHATLYWYRQILGQGPELLVQFQDESVVDDSQLPKDRFSAERLKGVDSTLKIQPAELGDSAMYLCASSSDRISYNEQFFGPGTRLTVL.

The chain links TRBV7-2 to TRBJ1-2, with 9 bases that match TRBD1. The CDR3 has 14 residues. V lost 2 bases, J lost 8 bases, and 6 bases stayed unmatched. Germline-derived CDR1 and CDR2 are SGHTA and FQGNSA. The DNA of the CDR3 is TGTGCCAGCAGCTTAAGGGGACAGGGAGTCGGCTACACCTTC. Translating it yields CASSLRGQGVGYTF.